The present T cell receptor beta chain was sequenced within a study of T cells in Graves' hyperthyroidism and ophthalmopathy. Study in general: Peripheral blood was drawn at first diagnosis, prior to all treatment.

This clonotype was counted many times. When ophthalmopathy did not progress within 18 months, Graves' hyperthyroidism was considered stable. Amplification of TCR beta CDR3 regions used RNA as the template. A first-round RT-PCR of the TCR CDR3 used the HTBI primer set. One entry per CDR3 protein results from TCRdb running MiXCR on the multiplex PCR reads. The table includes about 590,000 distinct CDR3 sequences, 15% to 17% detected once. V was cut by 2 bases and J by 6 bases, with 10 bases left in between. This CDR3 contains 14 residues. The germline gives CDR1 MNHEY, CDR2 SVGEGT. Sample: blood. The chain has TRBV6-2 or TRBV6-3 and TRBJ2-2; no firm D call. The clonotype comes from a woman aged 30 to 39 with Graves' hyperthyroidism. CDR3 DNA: TGTGCCAGCAGTTACCTGCCGGGTGCCGGGGAGCTGTTTTTT. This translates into CASSYLPGAGELFF.